These T cell receptor beta chains were read from a single sample in a study of CD8 T cells in Susac syndrome. TCRdb itself ran the immunoSEQ multiplex PCR reads through MiXCR, one entry per CDR3 protein. The sample lists about 140,000 distinct CDR3 sequences, approximately 96% occurring once. The sample comprised CD4+ T cells from PBMCs. The receptor source for this set is a human donor with multiple sclerosis. Each CDR3 is given with its conserved first and last residue.

v_call,j_call,cdr3_aa
TRBV18,TRBJ1-1,CASSPDGNTEAFF
TRBV24-1,TRBJ2-7,CATSQSERGGSYEQYF
TRBV27,TRBJ2-4,CASSLSGPTGAAKYF
TRBV28,TRBJ1-1,CATPTANTEAFF
TRBV28,TRBJ2-2,CASSFRGPRPGELFF
TRBV5-6,TRBJ1-6,CASSLFGGPPNSPLHF
TRBV18,TRBJ1-4,CASSTLGQGAEKLFF
TRBV28,TRBJ2-7,CASTETGSSSYEQYF
TRBV6-5,TRBJ1-1,CASSSGNRVNTEAFF
TRBV5-6,TRBJ2-5,CASSLGVQETQYF
TRBV12-3/TRBV12-4,TRBJ2-2,CASPSGPWVQGGELFF
TRBV20-1,TRBJ2-5,CSGDFQETQYF
TRBV24-1,TRBJ2-7,CATSDSRQGPLRYEQYF
TRBV19,TRBJ2-3,CASSIGSGTSTDTQYF
TRBV5-8,TRBJ2-3,CASSHARLAGRDTQYF
TRBV30,TRBJ1-6,CAWRGFRNSQPFSPLHF
TRBV29-1,TRBJ2-5,CSANRVNQETQYF
TRBV28,TRBJ2-2,CASRGQGRRTGELFF
TRBV20-1,TRBJ2-3,CSALNPGLAATGRRTDTQYF
TRBV7-3,TRBJ2-6,CASSSYRGGSSGANVLTF
TRBV7-6,TRBJ1-5,CASSLARAGSNQPQHF
TRBV6-1,TRBJ2-6,CASSETFVPSGANVLTF
TRBV12-3/TRBV12-4,TRBJ2-7,CASGDIVENEQYF
TRBV20-1,TRBJ2-7,CSARHLRDRAYEQYF
TRBV28,TRBJ2-1,CASSLELRNEQFF
TRBV18,TRBJ1-2,CASSPQDNYGYTF
TRBV29-1,TRBJ2-5,CSVRQAMGETQYF
TRBV7-3,TRBJ1-2,CASSPQKSHGYTF
TRBV16,TRBJ2-7,CASSQSMPPTREQYF
TRBV14,TRBJ2-7,CASSPRPYEQYF
TRBV9,TRBJ2-1,CASSETTSATGFF
TRBV24-1,TRBJ2-3,CATSDSSGFTQYF
TRBV30,TRBJ1-2,CAWSSLHEGYGYTF
TRBV7-8,TRBJ2-1,CASSSSLANEQFF
TRBV20-1,TRBJ2-7,CSARGHGLADYEQYF
TRBV29-1,TRBJ2-1,CSVEGWGGRNNEQFF
TRBV29-1,TRBJ2-3,CSTVGGTDTQYF
TRBV20-1,TRBJ2-7,CSARSTGNEQYF
TRBV7-2,TRBJ2-3,CASSLAGAHTSTDTQYF
TRBV6-1,TRBJ2-3,CASSGQGAWADTQYF
TRBV7-3,TRBJ2-4,CASSPDRGLAKNIQYF
TRBV6-4,TRBJ2-2,CASSRQGGTGELFF
TRBV20-1,TRBJ1-4,CSARDRLNEKLFF
TRBV7-9,TRBJ2-6,CASRADGTAGANVLTF
TRBV30,TRBJ1-6,CAWSGPGQGNSPLHF
TRBV20-1,TRBJ1-5,CSVPRGDQPQHF
TRBV13,TRBJ1-5,CASSLSGTGQPQHF
TRBV3-1,TRBJ1-2,CASSQGIKTDGYTF
TRBV5-6,TRBJ2-7,CASGPPAGNSYEQYF
TRBV28,TRBJ2-1,CASSFPGLAGLDEQFF
TRBV18,TRBJ2-5,CASSPSIRETQYF